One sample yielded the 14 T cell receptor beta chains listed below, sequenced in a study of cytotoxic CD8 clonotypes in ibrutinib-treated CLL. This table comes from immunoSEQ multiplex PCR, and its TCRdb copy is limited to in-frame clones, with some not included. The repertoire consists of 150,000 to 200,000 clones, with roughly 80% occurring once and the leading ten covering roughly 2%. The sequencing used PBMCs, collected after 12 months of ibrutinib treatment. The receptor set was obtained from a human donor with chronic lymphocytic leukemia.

The CDR3 DNA reads as TGTGTCAGAAGCTTAGTCTTAGCGGGGGACGCCACCTACGAGCAGTACTTC. Translated, it gives CVRSLVLAGDATYEQYF. The genes are TRBV7-5 and TRBJ2-7; TRBD2, the D gene given by the table, was not confirmed from the DNA. TRBV7-5 represents a pseudogene. The CDR3 extends over 17 amino acids.

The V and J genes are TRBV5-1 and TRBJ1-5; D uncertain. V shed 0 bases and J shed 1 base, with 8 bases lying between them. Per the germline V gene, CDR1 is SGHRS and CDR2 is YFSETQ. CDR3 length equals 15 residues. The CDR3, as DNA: TGCGCCAGCAGCTTGGCCTCGGGGAGCAATCAGCCCCAGCATTTT. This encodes CASSLASGSNQPQHF.

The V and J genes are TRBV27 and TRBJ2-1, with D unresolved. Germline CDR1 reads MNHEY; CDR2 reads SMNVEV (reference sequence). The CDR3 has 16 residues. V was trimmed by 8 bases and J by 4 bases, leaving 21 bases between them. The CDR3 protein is CASRSPRPAYYNEQFF. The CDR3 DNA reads TGTGCCAGCCGGTCTCCCCGGCCAGCGTATTACAATGAGCAGTTCTTC.

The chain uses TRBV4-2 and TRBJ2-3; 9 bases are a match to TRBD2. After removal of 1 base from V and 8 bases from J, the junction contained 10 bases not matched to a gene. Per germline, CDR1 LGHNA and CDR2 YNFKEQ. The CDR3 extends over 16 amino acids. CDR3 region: CASSQGASGTRVTQYF. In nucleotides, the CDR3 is TGTGCCAGCAGCCAAGGAGCTAGCGGGACCCGGGTTACGCAGTATTTT.

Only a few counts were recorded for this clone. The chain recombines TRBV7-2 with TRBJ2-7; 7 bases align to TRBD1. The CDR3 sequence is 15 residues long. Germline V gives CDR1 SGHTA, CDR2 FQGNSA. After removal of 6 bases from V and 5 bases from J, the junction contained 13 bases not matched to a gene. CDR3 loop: CASSPRGTVVNEQYF. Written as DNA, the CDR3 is TGTGCCAGCAGTCCTAGGGGGACAGTTGTCAACGAGCAGTACTTC.

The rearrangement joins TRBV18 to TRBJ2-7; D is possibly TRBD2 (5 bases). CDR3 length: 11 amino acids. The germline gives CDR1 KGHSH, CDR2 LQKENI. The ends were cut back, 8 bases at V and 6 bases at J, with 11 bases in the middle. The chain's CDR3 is CASRGMGEQYF. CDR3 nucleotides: TGTGCCAGCCGGGGTATGGGCGAGCAGTACTTC.

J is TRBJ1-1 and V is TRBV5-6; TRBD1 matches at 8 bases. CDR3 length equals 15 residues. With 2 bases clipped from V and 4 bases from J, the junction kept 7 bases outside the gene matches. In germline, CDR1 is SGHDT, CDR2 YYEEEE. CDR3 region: CASSFLDRGGTEAFF. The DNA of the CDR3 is TGTGCCAGCAGCTTCCTTGACAGGGGTGGCACTGAAGCTTTCTTT.

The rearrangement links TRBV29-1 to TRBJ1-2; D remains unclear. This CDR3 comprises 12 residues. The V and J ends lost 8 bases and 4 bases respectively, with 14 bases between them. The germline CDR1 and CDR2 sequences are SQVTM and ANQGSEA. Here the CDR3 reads CSPSGDFYGYTF. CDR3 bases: TGCAGCCCCTCGGGAGACTTCTATGGCTACACCTTC.

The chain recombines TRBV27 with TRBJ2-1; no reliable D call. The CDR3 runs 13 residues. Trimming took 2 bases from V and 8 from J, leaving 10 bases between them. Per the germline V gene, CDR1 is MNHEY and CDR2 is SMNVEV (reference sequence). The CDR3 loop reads CASSLGQLHEQFF. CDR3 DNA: TGTGCCAGCAGTTTAGGGCAGCTACATGAGCAGTTCTTC.

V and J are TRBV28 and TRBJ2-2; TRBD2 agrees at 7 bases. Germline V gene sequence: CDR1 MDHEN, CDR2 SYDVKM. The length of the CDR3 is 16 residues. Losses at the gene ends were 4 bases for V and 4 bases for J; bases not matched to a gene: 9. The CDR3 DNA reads TGTGCCAGCAGTTGGCGGGGGATCGTTGGCACCGGGGAGCTGTTTTTT. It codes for CASSWRGIVGTGELFF.

The CDR3 nucleotides are TGTGCCAGCAGCGCCCTAGCGGATAACTACAATGAGCAGTTCTTC. This encodes CASSALADNYNEQFF. The genes are TRBV7-9 and TRBJ2-1; TRBD2 aligns across 7 bases. The CDR3 sequence is 15 residues long. Germline assignment: CDR1 SEHNR and CDR2 FQNEAQ (reference sequence). The trim removed 5 bases at V and 3 bases at J, leaving 7 bases unmatched.

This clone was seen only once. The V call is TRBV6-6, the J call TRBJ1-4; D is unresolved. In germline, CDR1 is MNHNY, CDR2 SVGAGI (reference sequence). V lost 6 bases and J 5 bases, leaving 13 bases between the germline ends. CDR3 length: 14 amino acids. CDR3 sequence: CASRPDGANEKLFF. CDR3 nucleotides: TGTGCCAGCAGACCGGACGGAGCAAATGAAAAACTGTTTTTT.

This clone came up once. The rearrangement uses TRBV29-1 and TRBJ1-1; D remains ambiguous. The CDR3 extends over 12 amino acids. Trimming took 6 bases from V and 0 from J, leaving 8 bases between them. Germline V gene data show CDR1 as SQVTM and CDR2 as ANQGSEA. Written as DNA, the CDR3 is TGCAGCGTCCGAGGGTTGAACACTGAAGCTTTCTTT. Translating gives CSVRGLNTEAFF.

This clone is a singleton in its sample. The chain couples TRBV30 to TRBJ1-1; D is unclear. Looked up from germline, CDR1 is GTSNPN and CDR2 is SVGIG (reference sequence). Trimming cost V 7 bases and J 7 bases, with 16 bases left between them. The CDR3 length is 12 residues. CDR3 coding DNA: TGTGCCTCTAGGAGAGGCTTATTTGAAGCTTTCTTT. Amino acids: CASRRGLFEAFF. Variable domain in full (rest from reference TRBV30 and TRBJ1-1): SQTIHQWPATLVQPVGSPLSLECTVEGTSNPNLYWYRQAAGRGLQLLFYSVGIGQISSEVPQNLSASRPQDRQFILSSKKLLLSDSGFYLCASRRGLFEAFFGQGTRLTVV.